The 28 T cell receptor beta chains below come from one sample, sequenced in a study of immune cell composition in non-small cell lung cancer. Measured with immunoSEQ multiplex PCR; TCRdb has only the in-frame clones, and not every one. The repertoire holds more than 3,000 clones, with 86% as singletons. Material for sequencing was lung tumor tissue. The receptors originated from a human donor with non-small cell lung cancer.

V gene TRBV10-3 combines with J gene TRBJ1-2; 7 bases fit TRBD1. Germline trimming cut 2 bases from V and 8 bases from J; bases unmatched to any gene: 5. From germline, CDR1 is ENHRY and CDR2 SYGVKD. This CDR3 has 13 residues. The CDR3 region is CAISEAGQAGYTF. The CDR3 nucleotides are TGTGCCATCAGTGAGGCCGGACAGGCGGGCTACACCTTC.

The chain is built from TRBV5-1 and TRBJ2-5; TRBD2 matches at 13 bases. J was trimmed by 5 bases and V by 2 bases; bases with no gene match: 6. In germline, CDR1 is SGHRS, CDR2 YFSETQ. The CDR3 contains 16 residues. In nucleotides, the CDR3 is TGCGCCAGCAGCTTCCCACTAGCGGGGGGGCTGGAGACCCAGTACTTC. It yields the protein CASSFPLAGGLETQYF.

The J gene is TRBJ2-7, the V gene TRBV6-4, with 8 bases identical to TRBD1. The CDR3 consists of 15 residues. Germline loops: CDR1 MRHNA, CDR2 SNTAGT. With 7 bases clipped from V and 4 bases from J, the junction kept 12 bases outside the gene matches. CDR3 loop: CASMRGDRTMYEQYF. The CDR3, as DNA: TGTGCCAGCATGAGGGGGGACAGGACCATGTACGAGCAGTACTTC.

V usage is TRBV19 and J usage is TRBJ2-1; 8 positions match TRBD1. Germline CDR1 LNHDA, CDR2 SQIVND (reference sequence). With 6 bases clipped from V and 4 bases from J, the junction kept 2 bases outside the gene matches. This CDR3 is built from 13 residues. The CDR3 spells CASRRDRYNEQFF. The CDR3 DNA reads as TGTGCCAGTAGGAGGGACAGGTACAATGAGCAGTTCTTC.

The CDR3 protein is CASSPGLAGGGWTPQYF. In nucleotides, the CDR3 is TGTGCCAGCAGCCCGGGACTAGCGGGGGGCGGATGGACGCCCCAGTACTTC. V usage is TRBV5-4 and J usage is TRBJ2-5; 15 bases agree with TRBD2. V was pared by 4 bases and J by 9 bases, with 13 bases of the junction left unmatched. The CDR3 has 17 amino acids. CDR1 is SGHNT, CDR2 YYREEE, per germline (reference sequence).

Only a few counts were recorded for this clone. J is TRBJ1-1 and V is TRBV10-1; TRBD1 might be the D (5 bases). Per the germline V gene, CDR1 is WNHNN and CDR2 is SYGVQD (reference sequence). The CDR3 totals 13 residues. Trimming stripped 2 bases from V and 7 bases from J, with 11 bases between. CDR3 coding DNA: TGCGCCAGCAGTGAGGGTAGGGGAAGTGAAGCTTTCTTT. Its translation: CASSEGRGSEAFF.

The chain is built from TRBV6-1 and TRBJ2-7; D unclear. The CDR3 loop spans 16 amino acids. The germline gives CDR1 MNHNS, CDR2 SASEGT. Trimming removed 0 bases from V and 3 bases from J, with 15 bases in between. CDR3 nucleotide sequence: TGTGCCAGCAGTGAAGCTGCAAGTGCTTCGGGCTACGAGCAGTACTTC. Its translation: CASSEAASASGYEQYF.

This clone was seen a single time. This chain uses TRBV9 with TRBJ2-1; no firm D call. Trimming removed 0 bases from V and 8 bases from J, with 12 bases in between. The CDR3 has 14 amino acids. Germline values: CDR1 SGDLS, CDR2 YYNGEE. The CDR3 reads CASSVGGVGDEQFF. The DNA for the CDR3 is TGTGCCAGCAGCGTAGGAGGAGTCGGTGATGAGCAGTTCTTC.

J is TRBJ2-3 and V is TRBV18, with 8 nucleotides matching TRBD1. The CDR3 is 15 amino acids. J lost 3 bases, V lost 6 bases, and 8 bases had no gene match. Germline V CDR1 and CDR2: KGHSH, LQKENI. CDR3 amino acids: CASSFRTGWTDTQYF. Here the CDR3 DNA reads TGTGCCAGCTCGTTCCGGACAGGGTGGACAGATACGCAGTATTTT.

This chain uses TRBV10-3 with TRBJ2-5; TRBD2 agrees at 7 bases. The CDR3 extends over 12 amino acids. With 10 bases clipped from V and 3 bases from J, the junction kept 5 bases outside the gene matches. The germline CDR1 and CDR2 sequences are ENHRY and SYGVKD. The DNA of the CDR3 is TGTGCCAGCCGCCGGGGGGAAGAGACCCAGTACTTC. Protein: CASRRGEETQYF.

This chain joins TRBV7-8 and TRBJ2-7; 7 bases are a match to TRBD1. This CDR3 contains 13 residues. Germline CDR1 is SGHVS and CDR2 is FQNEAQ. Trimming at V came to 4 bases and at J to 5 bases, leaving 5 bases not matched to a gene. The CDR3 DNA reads TGTGCCAGCAGCTCTCACAGGGGTGACGAGCAGTACGTC. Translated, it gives CASSSHRGDEQYV.

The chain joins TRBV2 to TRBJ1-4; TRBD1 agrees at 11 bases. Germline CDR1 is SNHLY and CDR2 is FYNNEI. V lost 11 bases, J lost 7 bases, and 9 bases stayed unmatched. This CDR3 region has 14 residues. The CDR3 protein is CAGRSGQGGEKLFF. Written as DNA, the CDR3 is TGTGCCGGTCGCTCGGGACAGGGGGGTGAAAAACTGTTTTTT.

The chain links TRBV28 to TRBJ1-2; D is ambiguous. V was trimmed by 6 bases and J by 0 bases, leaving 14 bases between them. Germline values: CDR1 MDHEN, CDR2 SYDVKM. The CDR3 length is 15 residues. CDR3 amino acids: CASSADEGPNYGYTF. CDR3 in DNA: TGTGCCAGCAGCGCCGACGAGGGCCCTAACTATGGCTACACCTTC.

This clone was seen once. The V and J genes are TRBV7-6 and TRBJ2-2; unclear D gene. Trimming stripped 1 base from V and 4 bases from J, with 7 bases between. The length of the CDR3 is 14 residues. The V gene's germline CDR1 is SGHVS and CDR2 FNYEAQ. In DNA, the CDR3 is TGTGCCAGCAGCTTAGACTATTTCACCGGGGAGCTGTTTTTT. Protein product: CASSLDYFTGELFF. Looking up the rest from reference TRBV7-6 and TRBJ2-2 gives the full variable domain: GAGVSQSPRYKVTKRGQDVALRCDPISGHVSLYWYRQALGQGPEFLTYFNYEAQQDKSGLPNDRFSAERPEGSISTLTIQRTEQRDSAMYRCASSLDYFTGELFFGEGSRLTVL.

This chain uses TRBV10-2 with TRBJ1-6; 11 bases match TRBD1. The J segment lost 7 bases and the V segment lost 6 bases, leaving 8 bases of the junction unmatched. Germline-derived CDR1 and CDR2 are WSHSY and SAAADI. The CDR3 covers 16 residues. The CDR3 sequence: CASSFGQGAGNSPLHF. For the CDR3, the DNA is TGCGCCAGCAGCTTCGGACAGGGGGCGGGGAATTCACCCCTCCACTTT.

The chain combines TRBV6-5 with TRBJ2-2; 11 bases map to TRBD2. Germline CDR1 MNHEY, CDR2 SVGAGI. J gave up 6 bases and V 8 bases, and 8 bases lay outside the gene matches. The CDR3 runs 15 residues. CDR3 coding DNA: TGTGCCAGCCAAACTAGCGGGAGTTTTGCCGGGGAGCTGTTTTTT. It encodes CASQTSGSFAGELFF.

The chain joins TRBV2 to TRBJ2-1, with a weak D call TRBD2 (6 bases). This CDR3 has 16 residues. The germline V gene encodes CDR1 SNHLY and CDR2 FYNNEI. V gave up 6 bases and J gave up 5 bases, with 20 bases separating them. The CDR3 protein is CASSLSRGGVDNEQFF. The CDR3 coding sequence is TGTGCCAGCAGCCTTTCGCGGGGTGGGGTAGACAATGAGCAGTTCTTC. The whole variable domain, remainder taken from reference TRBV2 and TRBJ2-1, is EPEVTQTPSHQVTQMGQEVILRCVPISNHLYFYWYRQILGQKVEFLVSFYNNEISEKSEIFDDQFSVERPDGSNFTLKIRSTKLEDSAMYFCASSLSRGGVDNEQFFGPGTRLTVL.

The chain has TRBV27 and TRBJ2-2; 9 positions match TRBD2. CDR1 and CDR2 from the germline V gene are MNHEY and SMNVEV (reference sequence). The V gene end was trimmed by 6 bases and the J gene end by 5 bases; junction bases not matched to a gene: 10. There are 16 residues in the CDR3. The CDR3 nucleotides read TGTGCCAGCAGCCCGGCGGGGGGGACCAGGACCGGGGAGCTGTTTTTT. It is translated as CASSPAGGTRTGELFF.

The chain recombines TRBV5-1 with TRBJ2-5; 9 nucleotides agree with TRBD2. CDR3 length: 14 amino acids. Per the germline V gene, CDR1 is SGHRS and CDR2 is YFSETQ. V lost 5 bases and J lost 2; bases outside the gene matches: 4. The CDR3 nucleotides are TGCGCCAGCAGTCAGGCGGGGGGGCAAGAGACCCAGTACTTC. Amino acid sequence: CASSQAGGQETQYF.

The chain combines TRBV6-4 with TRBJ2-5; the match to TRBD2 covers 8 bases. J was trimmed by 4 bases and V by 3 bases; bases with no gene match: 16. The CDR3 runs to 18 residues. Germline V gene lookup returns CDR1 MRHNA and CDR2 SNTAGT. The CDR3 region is CASSDYCCAGTSVETQYF. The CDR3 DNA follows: TGTGCCAGCAGTGATTATTGTTGTGCGGGGACTAGTGTAGAGACCCAGTACTTC.

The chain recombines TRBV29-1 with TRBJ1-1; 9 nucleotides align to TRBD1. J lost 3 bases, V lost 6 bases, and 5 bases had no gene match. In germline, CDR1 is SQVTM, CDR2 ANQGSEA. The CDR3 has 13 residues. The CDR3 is CSVPQGAYTEAFF. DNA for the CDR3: TGCAGCGTGCCACAGGGGGCGTACACTGAAGCTTTCTTT.

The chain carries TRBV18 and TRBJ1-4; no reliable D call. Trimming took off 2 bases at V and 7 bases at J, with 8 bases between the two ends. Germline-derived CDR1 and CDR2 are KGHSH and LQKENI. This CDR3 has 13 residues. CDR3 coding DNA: TGTGCCAGCTCACCAGGGCCGAGTGAAAAACTGTTTTTT. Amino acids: CASSPGPSEKLFF.

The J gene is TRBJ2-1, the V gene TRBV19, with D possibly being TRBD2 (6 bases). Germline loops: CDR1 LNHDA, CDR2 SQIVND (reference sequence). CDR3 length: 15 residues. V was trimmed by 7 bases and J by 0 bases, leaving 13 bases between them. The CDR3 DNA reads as TGTGCCAGTACTGGGACTTACAGCTCCTACAATGAGCAGTTCTTC. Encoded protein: CASTGTYSSYNEQFF.

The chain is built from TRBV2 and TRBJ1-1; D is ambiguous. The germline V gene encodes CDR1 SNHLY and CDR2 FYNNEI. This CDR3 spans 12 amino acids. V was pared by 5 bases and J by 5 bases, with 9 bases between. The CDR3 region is CASSRRDTEAFF. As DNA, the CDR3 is TGTGCCAGCAGTCGGCGGGATACTGAAGCTTTCTTT. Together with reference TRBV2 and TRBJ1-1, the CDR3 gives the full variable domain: EPEVTQTPSHQVTQMGQEVILRCVPISNHLYFYWYRQILGQKVEFLVSFYNNEISEKSEIFDDQFSVERPDGSNFTLKIRSTKLEDSAMYFCASSRRDTEAFFGQGTRLTVV.

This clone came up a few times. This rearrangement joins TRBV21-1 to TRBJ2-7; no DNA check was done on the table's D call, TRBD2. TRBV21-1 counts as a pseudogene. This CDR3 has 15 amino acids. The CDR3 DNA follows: TGTGCCAGCAGCAAAGGGCGGCCTACGGAGTACGAGCAGTACGTC. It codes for CASSKGRPTEYEQYV.

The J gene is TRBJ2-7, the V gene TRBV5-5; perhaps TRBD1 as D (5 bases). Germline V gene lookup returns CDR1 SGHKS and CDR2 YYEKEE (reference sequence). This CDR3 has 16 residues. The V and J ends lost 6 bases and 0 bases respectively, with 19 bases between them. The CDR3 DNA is TGTGCCAGCACCTACTTTTTAAGGGGTAACTCCTACGAGCAGTACTTC. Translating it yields CASTYFLRGNSYEQYF.

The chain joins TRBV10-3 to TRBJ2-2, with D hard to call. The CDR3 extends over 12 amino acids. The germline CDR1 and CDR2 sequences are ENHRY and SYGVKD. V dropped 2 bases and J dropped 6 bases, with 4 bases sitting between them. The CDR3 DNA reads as TGTGCCATCAGTGAGGGCTCCGGGGAGCTGTTTTTT. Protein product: CAISEGSGELFF.

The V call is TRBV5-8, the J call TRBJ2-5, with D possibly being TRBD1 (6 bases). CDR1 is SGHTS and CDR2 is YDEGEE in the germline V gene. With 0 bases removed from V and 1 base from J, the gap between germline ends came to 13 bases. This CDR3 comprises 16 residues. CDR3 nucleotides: TGTGCCAGCAGCTTGGGGGACACTATATTCCAAGAGACCCAGTACTTC. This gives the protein CASSLGDTIFQETQYF.